This TCR beta chain was profiled in a study of blood T cell repertoires in COVID-19. Germline V gene data show CDR1 as GTSNPN and CDR2 as SVGIG (reference sequence). The CDR3 runs 13 residues. Trimming pared 2 bases from V and 7 bases from J, leaving 11 bases between. Assay: immunoSEQ multiplex PCR; the TCRdb copy retains only in-frame clones and omits some. The table includes about 260,000 clones, approximately 86% detected once. The chain recombines TRBV30 with TRBJ1-4; D perhaps matches TRBD1 (5 bases). This receptor was obtained from a human donor in a cohort sampled during active COVID-19. The sequenced sample was peripheral blood. The CDR3 DNA sequence: TGTGCCTGGAGTCCCGGGACTGGTGAAAAACTGTTTTTT. As protein: CAWSPGTGEKLFF.